The clone carrying this T cell receptor (beta chain) was picked up one time. Its antigen remains unidentified. The germline V gene encodes CDR1 SGHTA and CDR2 FQGNSA. This CDR3 spans 17 amino acids. The V end lost 2 bases, the J end lost 5 bases, and 22 bases lay between the germline ends. The entry originates in a study of cytomegalovirus exposure and HLA in healthy donors. The study, taken as a whole, reports: Earlier analysis yielded a pattern in which most TCR beta V segments were productive about 90% or about 30% of the time. Being indistinguishable, some V segments were excluded, TRBV6-2 and TRBV6-3 among them.

13 Jbeta primers and 60 Vbeta primers were used for the PCR. Profiled with immunoSEQ multiplex PCR; TCRdb holds only in-frame clones, not every one. The table includes roughly 150,000 clones, approximately 80% detected once. Material for sequencing was PBMCs. The genes are TRBV7-2 and TRBJ2-7; D remains unclear. The clonotype was recovered from a male donor in good health and CMV-seronegative. CDR3 in DNA: TGTGCCAGCAGCTTATTTTCTGTCGGTATGTCTCTCCACGAGCAGTACTTC. As protein: CASSLFSVGMSLHEQYF. The full variable domain, completed using reference TRBV7-2 and TRBJ2-7, is GAGVSQSPSNKVTEKGKDVELRCDPISGHTALYWYRQSLGQGLEFLIYFQGNSAPDKSGLPSDRFSAERTGGSVSTLTIQRTQQEDSAVYLCASSLFSVGMSLHEQYFGPGTRLTVT.